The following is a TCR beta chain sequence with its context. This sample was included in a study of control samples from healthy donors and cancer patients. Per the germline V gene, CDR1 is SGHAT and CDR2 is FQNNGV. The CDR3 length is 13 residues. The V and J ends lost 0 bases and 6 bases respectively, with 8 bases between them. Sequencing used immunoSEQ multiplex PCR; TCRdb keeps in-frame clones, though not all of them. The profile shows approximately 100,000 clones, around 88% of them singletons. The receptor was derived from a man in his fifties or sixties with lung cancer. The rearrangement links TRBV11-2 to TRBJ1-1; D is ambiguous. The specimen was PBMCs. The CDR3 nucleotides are TGTGCCAGCAGCTTAGATATGAGGGCTGAAGCTTTCTTT. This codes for CASSLDMRAEAFF. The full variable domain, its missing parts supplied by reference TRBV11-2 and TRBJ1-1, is EAGVAQSPRYKIIEKRQSVAFWCNPISGHATLYWYQQILGQGPKLLIQFQNNGVVDDSQLPKDRFSAERLKGVDSTLKIQPAKLEDSAVYLCASSLDMRAEAFFGQGTRLTVV.